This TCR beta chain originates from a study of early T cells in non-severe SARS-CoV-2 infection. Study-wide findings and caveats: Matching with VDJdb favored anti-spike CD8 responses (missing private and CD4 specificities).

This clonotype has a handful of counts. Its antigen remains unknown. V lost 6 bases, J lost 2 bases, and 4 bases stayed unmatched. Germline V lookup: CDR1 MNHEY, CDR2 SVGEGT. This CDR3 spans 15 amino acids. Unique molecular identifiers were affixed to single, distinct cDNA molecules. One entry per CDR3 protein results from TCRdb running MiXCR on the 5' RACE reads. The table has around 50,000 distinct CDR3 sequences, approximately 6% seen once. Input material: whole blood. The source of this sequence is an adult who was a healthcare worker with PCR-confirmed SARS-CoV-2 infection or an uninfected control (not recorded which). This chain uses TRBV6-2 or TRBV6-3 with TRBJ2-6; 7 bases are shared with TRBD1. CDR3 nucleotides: TGTGCCAGCAGCCACACAGGGGCTGGGGCCAACGTCCTGACTTTC. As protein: CASSHTGAGANVLTF.